A single sample is the source of the 10 T cell receptor beta chains below, sequenced in a study of CD8 T cells in ankylosing spondylitis. Overall study results and limits: It appeared that ankylosing spondylitis blood was characterized by a TCR beta motif of several highly homologous variants.

TCRdb reprocessed the 5' RACE reads via MiXCR and lists one record per CDR3 protein. Of hundreds of thousands of distinct CDR3 sequences in the sample, about 10% were seen once. No cognate antigen is known for these TCRs. Sequencing used blood, either unsorted or a sorted T cell fraction (not recorded which). The source of these receptors is a male donor with ankylosing spondylitis.

The chain joins TRBV2 to TRBJ2-1, with 10 positions matching TRBD2. This CDR3 is built from 15 residues. Per the germline V gene, CDR1 is SNHLY and CDR2 is FYNNEI. With 7 bases clipped from V and 5 bases from J, the junction kept 8 bases outside the gene matches. The CDR3 sequence: CASTGAGGPNNEQFF. The CDR3 DNA reads TGTGCCAGCACTGGAGCGGGGGGGCCGAACAATGAGCAGTTCTTC.

This clonotype appeared a few times. The chain employs TRBV6-2 or TRBV6-3 and TRBJ2-7, with 8 positions matching TRBD2. J lost 8 bases, V lost 7 bases, and 16 bases had no gene match. Germline-derived CDR1 and CDR2 are MNHEY and SVGEGT. The CDR3 contains 15 residues. The CDR3: CASTLGAGGPRQQYF. DNA of the CDR3: TGTGCCAGCACTTTGGGGGCGGGAGGACCTCGCCAGCAGTACTTC.

This clonotype has only a few counts. The genes are TRBV5-1 and TRBJ1-2; D may be TRBD1 (6 bases). Germline CDR1 and CDR2: SGHRS and YFSETQ. V lost 6 bases and J 4 bases, leaving 22 bases between the germline ends. The CDR3 covers 16 residues. CDR3 nucleotides: TGCGCCAGCAACCCCGGACAGTATGTGTTCCCCTATGGCTACACCTTC. It translates to CASNPGQYVFPYGYTF.

The genes are TRBV18 and TRBJ2-2; D is possibly TRBD1 (5 bases). CDR1 KGHSH and CDR2 LQKENI come from the germline V gene. CDR3 length: 16 residues. Deletions cut 1 base from V and 4 bases from J, with 13 bases between. The CDR3 coding sequence is TGTGCCAGCTCACCACGGTCAGGACAAACCACCGGGGAGCTGTTTTTT. Its translation: CASSPRSGQTTGELFF.

The chain carries TRBV20-1 and TRBJ2-1, with D possibly matching TRBD2 (5 bases). V gave up 6 bases and J gave up 8 bases, with 14 bases separating them. The CDR3 totals 12 residues. The V gene's germline CDR1 is DFQATT and CDR2 SNEGSKA (reference sequence). CDR3 region: CSAETRSDEQFF. DNA for the CDR3: TGCAGTGCAGAAACTAGAAGCGATGAGCAGTTCTTC.

This clonotype was seen only a few times. The V and J genes are TRBV20-1 and TRBJ2-3; either TRBD1 or TRBD2 may supply D (5 bases each). V dropped 1 base and J dropped 4 bases, with 15 bases sitting between them. CDR3 size: 15 residues. Per the germline V gene, CDR1 is DFQATT and CDR2 is SNEGSKA (reference sequence). CDR3 loop: CSARGDGTFADTQYF. DNA of the CDR3: TGCAGTGCTAGAGGGGACGGGACGTTCGCAGATACGCAGTATTTT.

This sequence joins TRBV10-3 and TRBJ2-1, with 7 bases aligning to TRBD2. V was clipped by 7 bases and J by 7 bases; unmatched bases: 7. CDR3 length equals 13 residues. Per germline, CDR1 ENHRY and CDR2 SYGVKD. The CDR3 sequence: CAITSTSRNEQFF. In DNA, the CDR3 is TGTGCCATCACCTCGACTAGCAGGAATGAGCAGTTCTTC.

This sequence joins TRBV7-8 and TRBJ1-4; 10 nucleotides line up with TRBD1. The J segment lost 2 bases and the V segment lost 6 bases, leaving 9 bases of the junction unmatched. The germline V gene encodes CDR1 SGHVS and CDR2 FQNEAQ. The CDR3 is made up of 17 amino acids. CDR3 sequence: CASSRDRGFATNEKLFF. The CDR3 DNA reads as TGTGCCAGCAGTCGGGACAGGGGTTTTGCTACTAATGAAAAACTGTTTTTT.

This clonotype was detected a few times. V and J are TRBV29-1 and TRBJ2-7; 8 bases match TRBD1. Looked up from germline, CDR1 is SQVTM and CDR2 is ANQGSEA. This CDR3 has 13 residues. With 7 bases clipped from V and 3 bases from J, the junction kept 8 bases outside the gene matches. CDR3 DNA sequence: TGCAGCGCCCAGGGGGCGAGGGGCTACGAGCAGTACTTC. This sequence encodes CSAQGARGYEQYF.

The J gene is TRBJ2-7, the V gene TRBV29-1; D is uncertain. The CDR3 runs 13 residues. The V end lost 7 bases, the J end lost 5 bases, and 18 bases lay between the germline ends. The germline gives CDR1 SQVTM, CDR2 ANQGSEA. The CDR3 here is CSAVGRFIDEQYF. In DNA, the CDR3 is TGCAGCGCCGTCGGGCGGTTCATTGACGAGCAGTACTTC.